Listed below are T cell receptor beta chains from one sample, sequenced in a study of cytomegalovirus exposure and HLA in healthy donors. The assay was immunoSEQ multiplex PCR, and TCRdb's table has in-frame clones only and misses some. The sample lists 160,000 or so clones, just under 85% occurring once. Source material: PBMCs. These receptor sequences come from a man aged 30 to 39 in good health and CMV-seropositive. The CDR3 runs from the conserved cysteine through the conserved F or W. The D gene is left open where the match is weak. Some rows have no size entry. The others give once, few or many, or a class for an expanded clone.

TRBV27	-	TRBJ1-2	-	CASSSTGEPRGYTF	TGTGCCAGCAGTTCCACCGGGGAGCCGCGGGGCTACACCTTC
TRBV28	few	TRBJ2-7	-	CASSLQVSYEQYF	TGTGCCAGCAGTTTACAGGTTTCCTACGAGCAGTACTTC
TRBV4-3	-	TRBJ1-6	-	CASSQVRFNSPLHF	TGCGCCAGCAGCCAAGTACGGTTTAATTCACCCCTCCACTTT
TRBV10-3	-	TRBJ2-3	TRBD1	CATDQGAATDTQYF	TGTGCCACCGACCAGGGGGCTGCGACAGATACGCAGTATTTT
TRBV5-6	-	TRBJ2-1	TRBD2	CASSSGGAEQFF	TGTGCCAGCAGCTCCGGGGGGGCAGAGCAGTTCTTC
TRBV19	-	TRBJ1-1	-	CASSIWGGNTEAFF	TGTGCCAGTAGTATTTGGGGGGGTAACACTGAAGCTTTCTTT
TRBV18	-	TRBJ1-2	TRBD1	CASSPSGGTNYGYTF	TGTGCCAGCTCACCTTCAGGGGGCACTAACTATGGCTACACCTTC
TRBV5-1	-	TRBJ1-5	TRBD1	CASSLEGQSNQPQHF	TGCGCCAGCAGCTTGGAGGGACAGAGCAATCAGCCCCAGCATTTT
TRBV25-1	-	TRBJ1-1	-	CASSDGGSTEAFF	TGTGCCAGCAGTGACGGGGGAAGCACTGAAGCTTTCTTT
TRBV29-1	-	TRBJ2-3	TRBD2	CSVESPSGGQTDTQYF	TGCAGCGTTGAGTCTCCTAGCGGGGGGCAAACAGATACGCAGTATTTT
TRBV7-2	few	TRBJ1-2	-	CASSTNRGGYTF	TGTGCCAGCAGCACGAATAGGGGGGGCTACACCTTC
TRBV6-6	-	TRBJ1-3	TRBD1	CASSSTGTGKGNTIYF	TGTGCCAGCAGTTCCACCGGGACAGGGAAGGGGAACACCATATATTTT
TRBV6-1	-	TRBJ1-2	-	CASSEVLGTGYGYTF	TGTGCCAGCAGTGAAGTCTTAGGGACTGGATATGGCTACACCTTC
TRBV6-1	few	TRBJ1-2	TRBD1	CASSEYAGGNGYTF	TGTGCCAGCAGTGAATACGCAGGGGGGAATGGCTACACCTTC
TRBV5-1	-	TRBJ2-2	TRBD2	CASSWDRAGYTGELFF	TGCGCCAGCAGCTGGGACCGAGCGGGGTACACCGGGGAGCTGTTTTTT
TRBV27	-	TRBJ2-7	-	CASSSIGGSYEQYF	TGTGCCAGCAGTTCTATCGGGGGATCCTACGAGCAGTACTTC
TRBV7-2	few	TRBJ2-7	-	CASSLVRGDYEQYF	TGTGCCAGCAGCTTAGTCAGGGGGGACTACGAGCAGTACTTC
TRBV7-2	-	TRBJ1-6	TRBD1	CASSLGQAHSPLHF	TGTGCCAGCAGCTTGGGACAGGCCCATTCACCCCTCCACTTT
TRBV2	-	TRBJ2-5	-	CASSEPQGIQETQYF	TGTGCCAGCAGTGAACCCCAGGGGATCCAAGAGACCCAGTACTTC
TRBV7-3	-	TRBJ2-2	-	CASSLTVSRTGELFF	TGTGCCAGCAGCTTAACCGTTTCGCGCACCGGGGAGCTGTTTTTT
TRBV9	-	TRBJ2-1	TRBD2	CASSVEGGGAWNEQFF	TGTGCCAGCAGCGTAGAGGGCGGGGGGGCGTGGAATGAGCAGTTCTTC
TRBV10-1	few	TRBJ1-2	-	CASSDRDNYGYTF	TGCGCCAGCAGTGACAGGGATAACTATGGCTACACCTTC
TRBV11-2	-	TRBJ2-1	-	CASSSRVYNEQFF	TGTGCCAGCAGCTCCAGGGTTTACAATGAGCAGTTCTTC